The 29 T cell receptor beta chains below all came from one sample that was sequenced in a study of long-term antiretroviral therapy in people with HIV. It was version v3.0 of the immunoSEQ assay that was run at survey level. Generated by immunoSEQ multiplex PCR, the TCRdb table keeps only in-frame clones and is missing some. The table has 23,000 or so clones, 80% to 90% seen once; the top ten hold 8% to 9.5%. Source: unsorted PBMCs, taken 0.2 years before starting antiretroviral therapy. The receptors shown here come from a young man with HIV.

There are a few counts of this clone. The chain uses TRBV29-1 and TRBJ2-3, with D possibly TRBD1 on 7 matching bases. Germline CDR1 reads SQVTM; CDR2 reads ANQGSEA. The CDR3 length is 15 residues. The V and J ends lost 3 bases and 0 bases respectively, with 13 bases between them. This chain's CDR3 is CSVEGGQLSTDTQYF. Here the CDR3 DNA reads TGCAGCGTTGAGGGGGGACAGCTAAGCACAGATACGCAGTATTTT.

This clone was observed once. This chain joins TRBV6-4 and TRBJ2-5; possibly TRBD1 or TRBD2 for D (5 bases each). Germline V gene sequence: CDR1 MRHNA, CDR2 SNTAGT. V lost 0 bases to trimming and J lost 5 bases, with 13 bases between them. This CDR3 comprises 15 residues. The CDR3 region has the DNA TGTGCCAGCAGTGACTCAGGGGAGATTCGGGAGACCCAGTACTTC. Translating gives CASSDSGEIRETQYF.

This clone was counted only a few times. The chain uses TRBV29-1 and TRBJ2-7, with a tentative D call TRBD2 (6 bases). Trimming left V 5 bases short and J 6 bases short, with 20 bases between. Germline V CDR1 and CDR2: SQVTM, ANQGSEA. There are 14 residues in the CDR3. CDR3 sequence: CSVSLGVAGSEQYF. The CDR3 nucleotides are TGCAGCGTTTCCCTCGGGGTGGCGGGATCCGAGCAGTACTTC.

This clone was seen just once. Written as DNA, the CDR3 is TGTGCCAGCAGCTTGGGGCAGTACGAGCAGTACTTC. It encodes CASSLGQYEQYF. This chain joins TRBV5-5 and TRBJ2-7, with no clear D. This CDR3 contains 12 residues. Germline lookup yields CDR1 SGHKS and CDR2 YYEKEE (reference sequence). V shed 0 bases and J shed 4 bases, with 5 bases lying between them.

The rearrangement links TRBV9 to TRBJ2-7; tentatively, D is TRBD1 or TRBD2 (6 bases each). This CDR3 has 14 amino acids. V was pared by 0 bases and J by 5 bases, with 12 bases between. Germline CDR1 SGDLS, CDR2 YYNGEE. The CDR3 loop reads CASSVDGGGNEQYF. CDR3 nucleotides: TGTGCCAGCAGCGTAGATGGAGGGGGGAACGAGCAGTACTTC. Supplemented by reference TRBV9 and TRBJ2-7, the full variable domain reads DSGVTQTPKHLITATGQRVTLRCSPRSGDLSVYWYQQSLDQGLQFLIQYYNGEERAKGNILERFSAQQFPDLHSELNLSSLELGDSALYFCASSVDGGGNEQYFGPGTRLTVT.

About this clone: The junction differs from germline at one of its ends, possibly a read error. The chain employs TRBV2 and TRBJ1-2, with TRBD1 matching 9 bases. The germline V gene encodes CDR1 SNHLY and CDR2 FYNNEI. The CDR3 has 9 amino acids. This CDR3 reads CASAQGASF. In nucleotides, the CDR3 is TGTGCCAGCGCACAGGGGGCGTCCTTC. Complete variable domain (other parts from reference TRBV2 and TRBJ1-2): EPEVTQTPSHQVTQMGQEVILRCVPISNHLYFYWYRQILGQKVEFLVSFYNNEISEKSEIFDDQFSVERPDGSNFTLKIRSTKLEDSAMYFCASAQGASFGSGTRLTVV.

This chain uses TRBV9 with TRBJ2-7, with D perhaps matching TRBD2 (6 bases). CDR3 length: 14 residues. V lost 0 bases, J lost 2 bases, and 9 bases lay in between. CDR1 is SGDLS, CDR2 YYNGEE, per germline. Here the CDR3 reads CASSVGAGPYEQYF. The CDR3 nucleotides read TGTGCCAGCAGCGTAGGGGCGGGACCCTACGAGCAGTACTTC.

The chain combines TRBV5-4 with TRBJ2-3; a weak D match, TRBD2 (6 bases). V lost 0 bases to trimming and J lost 1 base, with 6 bases between them. This CDR3 is built from 14 residues. Germline V gene lookup returns CDR1 SGHNT and CDR2 YYREEE (reference sequence). In nucleotides, the CDR3 is TGTGCCAGCAGCTTGGGGGGGGGCACAGATACGCAGTATTTT. Its protein is CASSLGGGTDTQYF.

The chain joins TRBV30 to TRBJ1-1; D is unresolved. V shed 4 bases and J shed 4 bases, with 16 bases lying between them. Germline CDR1 reads GTSNPN; CDR2 reads SVGIG (reference sequence). The CDR3 spans 14 residues. Here the CDR3 DNA reads TGTGCCTGGAAGCACAGAAAAGGGCCCACTGAAGCTTTCTTT. As protein: CAWKHRKGPTEAFF.

This clone was counted between two and nine times. This chain connects TRBV4-2 to TRBJ1-2; 7 bases line up with TRBD1. Per the germline V gene, CDR1 is LGHNA and CDR2 is YNFKEQ. The CDR3 length is 15 residues. J was trimmed by 1 base and V by 4 bases; bases with no gene match: 6. CDR3 sequence: CASSLDREGNYGYTF. DNA of the CDR3: TGTGCCAGCAGCCTCGACAGGGAGGGTAACTATGGCTACACCTTC.

The CDR3 here is CASSHRDREETQYF. As DNA, the CDR3 is TGCGCCAGCAGCCACCGGGACAGGGAAGAGACCCAGTACTTC. The chain uses TRBV5-1 and TRBJ2-5; 9 nucleotides line up with TRBD1. The germline V gene has CDR1 SGHRS and CDR2 YFSETQ. The CDR3 spans 14 residues. Trimming at V came to 4 bases and at J to 3 bases, leaving 4 bases not matched to a gene.

This chain connects TRBV7-9 to TRBJ2-7; D possibly corresponds to TRBD1 (5 bases). The CDR3 totals 14 residues. Germline-derived CDR1 and CDR2 are SEHNR and FQNEAQ (reference sequence). V was clipped by 5 bases and J by 2 bases, with 13 bases between them. CDR3 coding DNA: TGTGCCAGCAGCCCCCCAGGGCTTACCTACGAGCAGTACTTC. Translated, it gives CASSPPGLTYEQYF.

This clone has a single count. The V gene is TRBV9, the J gene TRBJ2-3; TRBD2 matches at 9 bases. Germline V CDR1 and CDR2: SGDLS, YYNGEE. The V segment lost 2 bases and the J segment 2 bases; nucleotides outside the gene matches: 3. The CDR3 totals 15 residues. The CDR3 here is CASSVLAGPTDTQYF. The CDR3 DNA sequence: TGTGCCAGCAGCGTCCTAGCGGGACCCACAGATACGCAGTATTTT.

This chain links TRBV9 with TRBJ1-4; D gene unclear. CDR1 and CDR2 from the germline V gene are SGDLS and YYNGEE. The V end lost 3 bases, the J end lost 5 bases, and 8 bases lay between the germline ends. The CDR3 length is 13 residues. Here the CDR3 reads CASSGDMNEKLFF. In DNA form, the CDR3 reads TGTGCCAGCAGCGGTGACATGAATGAAAAACTGTTTTTT.

The rearrangement links TRBV27 to TRBJ1-5; D may be TRBD1 (5 bases). Germline-derived CDR1 and CDR2 are MNHEY and SMNVEV (reference sequence). The CDR3 extends over 14 amino acids. The V gene lost 8 bases and the J gene lost 5 bases, with 16 bases spanning the gap. The CDR3 loop reads CASSWGGADQPQHF. CDR3 bases: TGTGCCAGCTCCTGGGGAGGGGCTGATCAGCCCCAGCATTTT.

The chain carries TRBV11-2 and TRBJ2-1; D possibly corresponds to TRBD2 (6 bases). Germline-derived CDR1 and CDR2 are SGHAT and FQNNGV. V gave up 5 bases and J gave up 3 bases, with 11 bases separating them. This CDR3 spans 14 amino acids. The CDR3 DNA follows: TGTGCCAGCAGCAAGGGACTTAACTACAATGAGCAGTTCTTC. Encoded protein: CASSKGLNYNEQFF.

The chain is built from TRBV4-1 and TRBJ2-7, with 7 bases lining up with TRBD2. This CDR3 is 14 amino acids long. Germline CDR1 MGHRA, CDR2 YSYEKL. Trimming cost V 4 bases and J 0 bases; bases outside gene matches: 3. In nucleotides, the CDR3 is TGCGCCAGCAGCCTGACGGGAGGCTCCTACGAGCAGTACTTC. The encoded protein is CASSLTGGSYEQYF.

This rearrangement joins TRBV7-8 to TRBJ2-3; D could derive from TRBD1 or TRBD2 (5 bases each). Germline V gene sequence: CDR1 SGHVS, CDR2 FQNEAQ. The CDR3 is made up of 18 amino acids. V lost 2 bases, J lost 6 bases, and 24 bases lay in between. The CDR3 loop reads CASSLPRDLLAYTDTQYF. CDR3 coding DNA: TGTGCCAGCAGCTTACCCCGGGACCTTCTCGCCTACACCGATACGCAGTATTTT.

The chain carries TRBV5-6 and TRBJ2-2; TRBD2 agrees at 13 bases. Germline V gene lookup returns CDR1 SGHDT and CDR2 YYEEEE. The V gene end was trimmed by 1 base and the J gene end by 6 bases; junction bases not matched to a gene: 9. This CDR3 comprises 18 residues. DNA of the CDR3: TGTGCCAGCAGCTTGCGAACTAGCGGGAGGGCCGGCGCCGGGGAGCTGTTTTTT. Protein: CASSLRTSGRAGAGELFF.

J is TRBJ2-3 and V is TRBV4-3, with D unclear. CDR1 is LGHNA, CDR2 YSLEER, per germline. V shed 0 bases and J shed 2 bases, with 9 bases lying between them. CDR3 length equals 15 residues. CDR3 residues: CASSQDGRPTDTQYF. CDR3 in DNA: TGCGCCAGCAGCCAAGATGGGCGGCCCACAGATACGCAGTATTTT.

This sequence joins TRBV7-8 and TRBJ2-5; 10 bases align to TRBD2. The CDR3 consists of 15 residues. Germline V CDR1 and CDR2: SGHVS, FQNEAQ. The V gene end was trimmed by 1 base and the J gene end by 4 bases; junction bases not matched to a gene: 3. The CDR3, as DNA: TGTGCCAGCAGCTTAGAGGGACTAGCGCGAGAGACCCAGTACTTC. Amino acid sequence: CASSLEGLARETQYF.

The chain uses TRBV11-3 and TRBJ1-2; D gene uncertain. CDR1 SGHNT and CDR2 YENEEA come from the germline V gene. V was shortened by 8 bases and J by 6 bases, with 10 bases between the two germline ends. This CDR3 is 11 amino acids long. The CDR3, as DNA: TGTGCCAGCCCAAAGCAGGATGGCTACACCTTC. This encodes CASPKQDGYTF.

The chain joins TRBV27 to TRBJ2-1; D is possibly TRBD2 (6 bases). Germline V gene lookup returns CDR1 MNHEY and CDR2 SMNVEV (reference sequence). V shed 5 bases and J shed 9 bases, with 20 bases lying between them. This CDR3 region has 15 residues. Here the CDR3 reads CASSGGSTFGSEQFF. DNA of the CDR3: TGTGCCAGCAGTGGGGGGTCCACCTTTGGAAGTGAGCAGTTCTTC.

V usage is TRBV12-5 and J usage is TRBJ2-2; no definite D call. Trimming took off 0 bases at V and 5 bases at J, with 4 bases between the two ends. The germline V gene has CDR1 LGHNT and CDR2 FRNRAP. This CDR3 is built from 13 residues. The CDR3 DNA is TGTGCTAGTGGTTTGGTACTTACCGGGGAGCTGTTTTTT. It encodes CASGLVLTGELFF.

A few counts support this clone. The rearrangement links TRBV27 to TRBJ2-5, with D possibly TRBD2 on 5 matching bases. Trimming took off 6 bases at V and 2 bases at J, with 16 bases between the two ends. This CDR3 is 15 amino acids long. CDR1 is MNHEY and CDR2 is SMNVEV in the germline V gene (reference sequence). Written as DNA, the CDR3 is TGTGCCAGCAGAGCCCTAGCATCCGCACAAGAGACCCAGTACTTC. Translating gives CASRALASAQETQYF.

This chain links TRBV5-6 with TRBJ2-1; the D gene could be TRBD1 or TRBD2 (6 bases each). Trimming left V 1 base short and J 7 bases short, with 15 bases between. The germline V gene has CDR1 SGHDT and CDR2 YYEEEE. The CDR3 covers 15 residues. CDR3 protein: CASSLYIWGANEQFF. CDR3 bases: TGTGCCAGCAGCTTGTATATTTGGGGGGCAAATGAGCAGTTCTTC.

The chain combines TRBV29-1 with TRBJ2-7; D remains ambiguous. V was shortened by 4 bases and J by 0 bases, with 7 bases between the two germline ends. Germline CDR1 SQVTM, CDR2 ANQGSEA. The CDR3 loop spans 12 amino acids. CDR3 region: CSVGATSYEQYF. CDR3 sequence (DNA): TGCAGCGTTGGGGCCACCTCCTACGAGCAGTACTTC.

The CDR3 nucleotides read TGTGCCAGCAGCTTCTCCGGGACCGGGTCCGGCTACACCTTC. The encoded protein is CASSFSGTGSGYTF. V is TRBV9 and J is TRBJ1-2; D perhaps matches TRBD1 (5 bases). CDR3 length: 14 amino acids. V gave up 4 bases and J gave up 8 bases, with 18 bases separating them. The germline CDR1 and CDR2 sequences are SGDLS and YYNGEE.

V is TRBV2 and J is TRBJ2-1, with 12 bases matching TRBD2. Germline V gives CDR1 SNHLY, CDR2 FYNNEI. The CDR3 is made up of 20 amino acids. The V gene end was trimmed by 0 bases and the J gene end by 5 bases; junction bases not matched to a gene: 14. DNA of the CDR3: TGTGCCAGCAGTGAAGCGCGACCGGGCCCCCTAGCGGGGGGGCACAATGAGCAGTTCTTC. This translates into CASSEARPGPLAGGHNEQFF.